Each of the 7 T cell receptor beta chains below was sequenced from the same sample in a study of blood T cell repertoires in COVID-19 (dated by TCRdb to about 2020). Libraries were constructed by the immunoSEQ multiplex PCR assay. In its TCRdb copy, this immuneACCESS table keeps in-frame sequences only and misses some clones. Where compared with another copy, unresolved V genes explain less than half of these, and the others have no known cause. The sample data list 250,000 to 300,000 clones, and roughly 86% of these were observed just once. About 11% of the sample rests with the top ten. The sample was peripheral blood. All receptors derive from a woman in her twenties or thirties with COVID-19, enrolled during active disease.

The chain employs TRBV9 and TRBJ1-1; 9 bases are shared with TRBD1. Germline CDR1 and CDR2: SGDLS and YYNGEE. The CDR3 extends over 15 amino acids. The V gene end was trimmed by 0 bases and the J gene end by 5 bases; junction bases not matched to a gene: 5. CDR3 region: CASSVVGTGITEAFF. For the CDR3, the DNA is TGTGCCAGCAGCGTAGTAGGGACAGGGATAACTGAAGCTTTCTTT.

J is TRBJ1-2 and V is TRBV7-9; D call uncertain. This CDR3 spans 14 amino acids. CDR1 and CDR2 from the germline V gene are SEHNR and FQNEAQ (reference sequence). V was pared by 5 bases and J by 7 bases, with 17 bases between. CDR3 nucleotide sequence: TGTGCCAGCAGCCTCGGCCGGGGTTTAGGTGGCTACACCTTC. Translating gives CASSLGRGLGGYTF.

V usage is TRBV10-1 and J usage is TRBJ2-3; TRBD1 aligns across 7 bases. Losses at the gene ends were 3 bases for V and 5 bases for J; bases not matched to a gene: 2. Germline-derived CDR1 and CDR2 are WNHNN and SYGVQD (reference sequence). This CDR3 contains 13 residues. The CDR3 region has the DNA TGCGCCAGCAGTGAAGGGGGCATAGATACGCAGTATTTT. The encoded protein is CASSEGGIDTQYF.

The chain links TRBV24-1 to TRBJ1-5, with D maybe TRBD1 (5 bases). The V gene lost 2 bases and the J gene lost 2 bases, with 12 bases spanning the gap. The CDR3 has 16 residues. Germline V gene sequence: CDR1 KGHDR, CDR2 SFDVKD. The CDR3 DNA is TGTGCCACCAGTGATTCCGGGGGGTTGGGCAATCAGCCCCAGCATTTT. It yields the protein CATSDSGGLGNQPQHF.

The chain combines TRBV7-8 with TRBJ2-7, with no clear D. Trimming pared 5 bases from V and 4 bases from J, leaving 6 bases between. Germline assignment: CDR1 SGHVS and CDR2 FQNEAQ. The CDR3 runs 11 residues. The CDR3 reads CASSPRYEQYF. In DNA form, the CDR3 reads TGTGCCAGCAGCCCTAGATACGAGCAGTACTTC.

V is TRBV6-5 and J is TRBJ2-5, with 9 nucleotides matching TRBD1. From germline, CDR1 is MNHEY and CDR2 SVGAGI. This CDR3 has 15 amino acids. CDR3 protein: CAAGTGRNLWETQYF. For the CDR3, the DNA is TGTGCAGCGGGGACAGGGAGAAATTTATGGGAGACCCAGTACTTC.

This clone was recorded a few times. This chain links TRBV6-5 with TRBJ1-2; D is possibly TRBD1 (5 bases). CDR1 is MNHEY, CDR2 SVGAGI, per germline. V dropped 5 bases and J dropped 4 bases, with 17 bases sitting between them. The CDR3 runs 15 residues. The CDR3 bases are TGTGCCAGCAGTCAAACCTTCGGGACTGTCTATGGCTACACCTTC. This sequence encodes CASSQTFGTVYGYTF.